This TCR beta chain was identified during a study of blood T cell repertoires in COVID-19. This clone was seen a single time. The V gene's germline CDR1 is SQVTM and CDR2 ANQGSEA. The CDR3 runs 13 residues. Trimming removed 6 bases from V and 3 bases from J, with 14 bases in between. Clones were read by immunoSEQ multiplex PCR, and TCRdb kept only the in-frame ones, dropping some. The sample holds some 250,000 clones; over 80% are singletons and the top ten take more than 1%. Study members were between roughly 18 and 89 years old and lived in fewer than 30 US regions. The chain joins TRBV29-1 to TRBJ1-1; no firm D call. The receptor was derived from a human donor in a cohort exposed to, infected with or recovered from COVID-19 (not recorded which). The donor label of this sample is uncertain. The sequenced material came from PBMCs or T cells enriched from blood (not recorded which). This CDR3 reads CSVNGEADTEAFF. CDR3 nucleotides: TGCAGCGTGAACGGAGAGGCCGACACTGAAGCTTTCTTT.